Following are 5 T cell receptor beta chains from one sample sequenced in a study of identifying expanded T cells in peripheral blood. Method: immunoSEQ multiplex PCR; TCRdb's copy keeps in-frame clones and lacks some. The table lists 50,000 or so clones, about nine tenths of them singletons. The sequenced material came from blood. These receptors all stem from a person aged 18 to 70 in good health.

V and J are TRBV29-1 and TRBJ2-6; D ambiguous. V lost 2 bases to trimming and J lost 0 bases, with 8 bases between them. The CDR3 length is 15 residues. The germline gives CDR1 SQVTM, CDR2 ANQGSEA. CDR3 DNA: TGCAGCGTTGAAACTTCTGGCTCTGGGGCCAACGTCCTGACTTTC. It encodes CSVETSGSGANVLTF. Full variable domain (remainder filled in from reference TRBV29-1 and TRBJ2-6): SAVISQKPSRDICQRGTSLTIQCQVDSQVTMMFWYRQQPGQSLTLIATANQGSEATYESGFVIDKFPISRPNLTFSTLTVSNMSPEDSSIYLCSVETSGSGANVLTFGAGSRLTVL.

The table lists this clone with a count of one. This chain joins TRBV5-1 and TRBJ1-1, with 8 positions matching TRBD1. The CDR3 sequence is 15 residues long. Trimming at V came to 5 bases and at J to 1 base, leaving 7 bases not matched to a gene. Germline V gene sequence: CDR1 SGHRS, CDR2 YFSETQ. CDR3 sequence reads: CASRTPDRANTEAFF. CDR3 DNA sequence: TGCGCCAGCAGAACACCGGACAGGGCGAACACTGAAGCTTTCTTT.

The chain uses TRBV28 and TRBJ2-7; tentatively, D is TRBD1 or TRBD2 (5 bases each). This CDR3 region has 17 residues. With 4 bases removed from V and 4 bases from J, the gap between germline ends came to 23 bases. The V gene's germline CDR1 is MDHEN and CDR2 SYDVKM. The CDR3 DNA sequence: TGTGCCAGCAGTTCGTTCGGGGCGGCGACCGGGGAGTACGAGCAGTACTTC. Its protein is CASSSFGAATGEYEQYF.

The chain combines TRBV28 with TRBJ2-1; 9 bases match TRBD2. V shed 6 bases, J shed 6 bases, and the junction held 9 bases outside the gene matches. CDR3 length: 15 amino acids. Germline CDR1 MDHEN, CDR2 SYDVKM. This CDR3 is CASSSGLAICNEQFF. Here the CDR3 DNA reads TGTGCCAGCAGCTCGGGACTAGCAATATGCAATGAGCAGTTCTTC. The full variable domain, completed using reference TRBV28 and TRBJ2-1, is DVKVTQSSRYLVKRTGEKVFLECVQDMDHENMFWYRQDPGLGLRLIYFSYDVKMKEKGDIPEGYSVSREKKERFSLILESASTNQTSMYLCASSSGLAICNEQFFGPGTRLTVL.

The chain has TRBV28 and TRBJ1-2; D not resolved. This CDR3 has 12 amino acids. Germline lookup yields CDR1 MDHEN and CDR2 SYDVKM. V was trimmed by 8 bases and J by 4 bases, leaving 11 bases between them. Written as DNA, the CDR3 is TGTGCCAGCGAAGGGTATCGCTATGGCTACACCTTC. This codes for CASEGYRYGYTF.